The clone carrying this T cell receptor (beta chain) has just a few counts. Its target is unknown. A J-beta primer mix and a sample-barcoded 5' primer were used in a second PCR of roughly 6 to 11 cycles. The template-switch adaptor, which had 12 random nucleotides, put a tag on each cDNA molecule. From the 5' RACE reads, TCRdb called clonotypes with MiXCR, one entry per CDR3 protein. This table has roughly 800,000 distinct CDR3 sequences, 20% to 30% appearing once. All donors came from Russia, were Caucasian and healthy, and spanned ages about 6 to 90. This specimen belongs to a study of blood T cells in healthy people across ages. Study observations and caveats: In these data, TCR beta diversity tracked strongly with naive T cell percentage.

This same sample was also part of a study on T cells of mothers and their children.

The receptor comes from a boy aged 5-17 years in good health. Input material: blood.

The CDR3 here is CASSESTLGNEQFF. In DNA, the CDR3 is TGCGCCAGCAGTGAGTCGACATTGGGCAATGAGCAGTTCTTC. The rearrangement links TRBV10-2 to TRBJ2-5; D unclear. The DNA end is a closer match to TRBJ2-1, so the J assignment may be wrong. This CDR3 comprises 14 residues. CDR1 WSHSY and CDR2 SAAADI come from the germline V gene.